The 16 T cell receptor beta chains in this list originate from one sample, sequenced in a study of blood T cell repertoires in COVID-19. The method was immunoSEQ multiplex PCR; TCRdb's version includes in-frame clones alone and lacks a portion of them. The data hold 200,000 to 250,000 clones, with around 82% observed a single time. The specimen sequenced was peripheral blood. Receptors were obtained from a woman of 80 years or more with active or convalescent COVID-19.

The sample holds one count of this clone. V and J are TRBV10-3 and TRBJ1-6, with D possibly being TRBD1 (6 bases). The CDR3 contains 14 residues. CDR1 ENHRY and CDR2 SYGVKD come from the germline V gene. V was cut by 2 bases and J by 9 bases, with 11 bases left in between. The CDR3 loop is CAISERQDLSPLHF. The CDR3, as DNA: TGTGCCATCAGTGAGCGACAGGACCTTTCACCCCTCCACTTT.

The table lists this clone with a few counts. The CDR3 DNA reads as TGTGCCAGCAGTTACCAGGGGGGTATTACTCTTAGGCAGTACTTC. This codes for CASSYQGGITLRQYF. The rearrangement uses TRBV27 and TRBJ2-7; D possibly corresponds to TRBD1 (7 bases). This CDR3 is 15 amino acids long. Trimming pared 4 bases from V and 9 bases from J, leaving 22 bases between. Germline V CDR1 and CDR2: MNHEY, SMNVEV (reference sequence).

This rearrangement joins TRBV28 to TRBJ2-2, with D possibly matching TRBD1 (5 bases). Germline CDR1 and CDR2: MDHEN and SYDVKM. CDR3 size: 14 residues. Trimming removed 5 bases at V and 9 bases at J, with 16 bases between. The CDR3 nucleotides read TGTGCCAGCAGTGGCTCACCCCAGGGCCGGGAGCTGTTTTTT. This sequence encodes CASSGSPQGRELFF. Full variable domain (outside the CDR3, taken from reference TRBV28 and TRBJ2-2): DVKVTQSSRYLVKRTGEKVFLECVQDMDHENMFWYRQDPGLGLRLIYFSYDVKMKEKGDIPEGYSVSREKKERFSLILESASTNQTSMYLCASSGSPQGRELFFGEGSRLTVL.

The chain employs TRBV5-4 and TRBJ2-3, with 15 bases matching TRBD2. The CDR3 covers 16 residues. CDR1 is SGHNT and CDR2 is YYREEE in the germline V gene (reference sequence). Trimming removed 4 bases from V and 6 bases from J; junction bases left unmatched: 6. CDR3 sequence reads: CASSPGLAGGGDTQYF. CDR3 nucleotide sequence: TGTGCCAGCAGCCCGGGACTAGCGGGGGGCGGGGATACGCAGTATTTT.

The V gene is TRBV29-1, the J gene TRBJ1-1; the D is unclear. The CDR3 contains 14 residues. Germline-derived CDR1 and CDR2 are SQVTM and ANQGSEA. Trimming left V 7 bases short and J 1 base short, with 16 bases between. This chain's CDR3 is CSAGDGFSNTEAFF. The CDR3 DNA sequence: TGCAGCGCCGGAGACGGGTTTTCGAACACTGAAGCTTTCTTT.

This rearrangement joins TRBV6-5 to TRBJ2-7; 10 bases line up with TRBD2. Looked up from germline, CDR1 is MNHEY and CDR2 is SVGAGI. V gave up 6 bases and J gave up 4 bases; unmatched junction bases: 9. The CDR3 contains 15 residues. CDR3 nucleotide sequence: TGTGCCAGCAGATCCCCTAGCGGGGGAACTTACGAGCAGTACTTC. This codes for CASRSPSGGTYEQYF.

The DNA for the CDR3 is TGTGCCAGCAGCCCAGAGGACAGGGGGCGTGGCTACACCTTC. Residues: CASSPEDRGRGYTF. This sequence joins TRBV4-2 and TRBJ1-2; 11 bases are a match to TRBD1. Looked up from germline, CDR1 is LGHNA and CDR2 is YNFKEQ. J gave up 7 bases and V 4 bases, and 5 bases lay outside the gene matches. This CDR3 has 14 residues.

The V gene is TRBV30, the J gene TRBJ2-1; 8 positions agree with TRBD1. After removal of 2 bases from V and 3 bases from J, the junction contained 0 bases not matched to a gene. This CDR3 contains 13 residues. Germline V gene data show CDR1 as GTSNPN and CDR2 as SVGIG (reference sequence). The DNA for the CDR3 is TGTGCCTGGAGTACAGGGGGCTACAATGAGCAGTTCTTC. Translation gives CAWSTGGYNEQFF. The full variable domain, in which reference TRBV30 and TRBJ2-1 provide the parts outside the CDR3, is SQTIHQWPATLVQPVGSPLSLECTVEGTSNPNLYWYRQAAGRGLQLLFYSVGIGQISSEVPQNLSASRPQDRQFILSSKKLLLSDSGFYLCAWSTGGYNEQFFGPGTRLTVL.

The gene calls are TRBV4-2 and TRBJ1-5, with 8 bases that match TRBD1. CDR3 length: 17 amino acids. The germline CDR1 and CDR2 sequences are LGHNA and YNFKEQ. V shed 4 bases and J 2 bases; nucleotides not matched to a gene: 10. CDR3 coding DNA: TGTGCCAGCAGCCCCCTGATGACAGGGGATGGCAATCAGCCCCAGCATTTT. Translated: CASSPLMTGDGNQPQHF.

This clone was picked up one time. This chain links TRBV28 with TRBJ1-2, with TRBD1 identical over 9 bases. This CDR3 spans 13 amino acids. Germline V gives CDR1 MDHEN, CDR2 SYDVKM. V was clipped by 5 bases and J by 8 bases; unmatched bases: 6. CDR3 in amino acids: CASSPGQGKGYTF. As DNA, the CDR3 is TGTGCCAGCAGTCCGGGACAGGGAAAGGGCTACACCTTC.

CDR3 nucleotides: TGTGCCAGCAGTGAACTTAGTGTGAGGGACAGGCGAAACATTCAGTACTTC. Its translation is CASSELSVRDRRNIQYF. This sequence joins TRBV6-1 and TRBJ2-4, with 8 bases lining up with TRBD1. Germline V gives CDR1 MNHNS, CDR2 SASEGT. Losses at the gene ends were 2 bases for V and 6 bases for J; bases not matched to a gene: 12. The CDR3 covers 17 residues.

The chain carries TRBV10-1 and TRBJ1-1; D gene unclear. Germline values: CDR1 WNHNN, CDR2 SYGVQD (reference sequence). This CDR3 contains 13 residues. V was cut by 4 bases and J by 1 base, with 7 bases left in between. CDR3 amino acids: CASSGLANTEAFF. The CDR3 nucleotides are TGCGCCAGCAGTGGACTGGCGAACACTGAAGCTTTCTTT.

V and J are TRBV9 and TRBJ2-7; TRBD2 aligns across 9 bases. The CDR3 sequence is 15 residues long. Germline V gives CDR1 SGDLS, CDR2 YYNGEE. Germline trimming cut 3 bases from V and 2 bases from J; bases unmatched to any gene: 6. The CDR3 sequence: CASSASSGSAYEQYF. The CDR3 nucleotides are TGTGCCAGCAGCGCAAGTAGCGGGAGCGCCTACGAGCAGTACTTC.

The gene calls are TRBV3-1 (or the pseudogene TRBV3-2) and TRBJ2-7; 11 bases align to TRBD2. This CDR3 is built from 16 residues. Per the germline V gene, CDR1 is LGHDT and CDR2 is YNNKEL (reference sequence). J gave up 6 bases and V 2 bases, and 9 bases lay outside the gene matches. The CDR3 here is CASSQSLAGGPGEQYF. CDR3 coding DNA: TGTGCCAGCAGCCAATCCTTAGCGGGAGGGCCCGGCGAGCAGTACTTC.

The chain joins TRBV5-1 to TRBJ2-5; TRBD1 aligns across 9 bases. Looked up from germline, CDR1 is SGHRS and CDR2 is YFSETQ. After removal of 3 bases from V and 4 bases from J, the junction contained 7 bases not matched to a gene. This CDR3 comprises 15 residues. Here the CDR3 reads CASSSQGAASETQYF. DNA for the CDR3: TGCGCCAGCAGCTCACAGGGGGCAGCTTCAGAGACCCAGTACTTC.

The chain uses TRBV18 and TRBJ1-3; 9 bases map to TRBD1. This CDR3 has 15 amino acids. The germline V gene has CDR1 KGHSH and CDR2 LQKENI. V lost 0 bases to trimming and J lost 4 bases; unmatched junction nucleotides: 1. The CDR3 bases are TGTGCCAGCTCACCACCGGGGACAGGGGGAAACACCATATATTTT. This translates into CASSPPGTGGNTIYF.